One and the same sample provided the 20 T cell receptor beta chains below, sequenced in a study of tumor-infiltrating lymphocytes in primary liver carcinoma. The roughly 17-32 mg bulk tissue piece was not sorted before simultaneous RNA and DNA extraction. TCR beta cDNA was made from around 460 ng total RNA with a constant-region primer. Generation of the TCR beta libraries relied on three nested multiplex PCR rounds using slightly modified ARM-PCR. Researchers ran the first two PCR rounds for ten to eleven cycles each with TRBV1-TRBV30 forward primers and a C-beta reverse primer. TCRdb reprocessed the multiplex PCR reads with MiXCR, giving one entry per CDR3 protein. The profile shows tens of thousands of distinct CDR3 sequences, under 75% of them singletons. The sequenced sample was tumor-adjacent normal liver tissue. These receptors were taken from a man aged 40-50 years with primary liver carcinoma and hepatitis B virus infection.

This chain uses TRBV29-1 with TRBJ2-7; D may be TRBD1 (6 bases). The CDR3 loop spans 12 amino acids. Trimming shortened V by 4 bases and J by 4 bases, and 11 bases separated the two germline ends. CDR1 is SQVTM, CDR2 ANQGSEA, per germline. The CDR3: CSVGPQGYEQYF. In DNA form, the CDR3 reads TGCAGCGTTGGCCCACAGGGTTACGAGCAGTACTTC.

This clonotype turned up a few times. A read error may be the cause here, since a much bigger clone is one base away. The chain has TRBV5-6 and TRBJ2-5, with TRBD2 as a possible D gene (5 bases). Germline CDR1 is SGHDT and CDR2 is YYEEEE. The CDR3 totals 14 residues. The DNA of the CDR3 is TGTGTCAGCAGCTTGGAGGCTAGCCAAGAGACCCAGTACTTC. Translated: CVSSLEASQETQYF.

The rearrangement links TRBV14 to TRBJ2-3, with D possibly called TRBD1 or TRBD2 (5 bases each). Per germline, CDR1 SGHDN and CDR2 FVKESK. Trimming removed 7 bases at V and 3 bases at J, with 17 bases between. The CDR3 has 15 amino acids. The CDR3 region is CASTNGANVTDTQYF. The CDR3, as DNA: TGTGCCAGCACCAACGGGGCTAACGTGACAGATACGCAGTATTTT.

CDR3 nucleotide sequence: TGTGCCAGCAGCCCCAGGCCGGGACAGGGGATGCGTGGCTACACCTTC. Amino acids: CASSPRPGQGMRGYTF. The rearrangement joins TRBV28 to TRBJ1-2, with 10 bases fitting TRBD1. Unmatched junction bases numbered 14, after V lost 6 bases and J lost 7 bases. The CDR3 totals 16 residues. Germline CDR1 reads MDHEN; CDR2 reads SYDVKM.

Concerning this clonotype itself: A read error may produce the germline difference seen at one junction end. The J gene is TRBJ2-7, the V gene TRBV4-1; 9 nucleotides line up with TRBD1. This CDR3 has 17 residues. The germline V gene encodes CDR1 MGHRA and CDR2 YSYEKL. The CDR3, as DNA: TGCGCTAGCAGCCAGACTGCCGGGACAGGGTCGTGGTACGAGCAGTACTTC. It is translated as CASSQTAGTGSWYEQYF.

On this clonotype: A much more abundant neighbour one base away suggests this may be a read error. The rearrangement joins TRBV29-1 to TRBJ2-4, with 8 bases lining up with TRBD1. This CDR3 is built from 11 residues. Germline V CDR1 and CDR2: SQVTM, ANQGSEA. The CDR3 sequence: CGVGQGNIQYF. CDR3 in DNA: TGCGGCGTTGGACAGGGAAACATTCAGTACTTC.

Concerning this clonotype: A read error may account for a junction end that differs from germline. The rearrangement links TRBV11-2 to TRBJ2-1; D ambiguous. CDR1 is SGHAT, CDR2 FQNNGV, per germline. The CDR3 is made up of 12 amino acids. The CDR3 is CANSSFHNEQFF. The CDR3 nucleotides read TGTGCCAACAGCTCCTTCCACAATGAGCAGTTCTTC. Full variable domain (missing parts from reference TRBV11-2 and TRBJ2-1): EAGVAQSPRYKIIEKRQSVAFWCNPISGHATLYWYQQILGQGPKLLIQFQNNGVVDDSQLPKDRFSAERLKGVDSTLKIQPAKLEDSAVYLCANSSFHNEQFFGPGTRLTVL.

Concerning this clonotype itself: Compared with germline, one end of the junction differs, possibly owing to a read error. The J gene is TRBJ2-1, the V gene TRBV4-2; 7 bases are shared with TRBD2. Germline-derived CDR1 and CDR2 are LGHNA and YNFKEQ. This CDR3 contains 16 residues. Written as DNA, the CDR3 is TGTGCCAGTAGCCAGGAGCCGGGACTAACGAGCAATGAGCAGTTCTTC. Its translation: CASSQEPGLTSNEQFF.

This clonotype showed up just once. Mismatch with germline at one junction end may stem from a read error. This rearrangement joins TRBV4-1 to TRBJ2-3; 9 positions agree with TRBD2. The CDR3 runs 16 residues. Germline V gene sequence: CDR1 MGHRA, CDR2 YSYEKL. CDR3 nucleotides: TGCGTCAGTAGCCAACGCCTAGCGGGATGCACAGGTACGCAGTATTTT. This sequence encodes CVSSQRLAGCTGTQYF.

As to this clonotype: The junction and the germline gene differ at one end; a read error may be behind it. In nucleotides, the CDR3 is TGTGCCAGCTGTGAAGTAACACGGGGAGCCAAAAACATTCAGTACTTC. Translating gives CASCEVTRGAKNIQYF. The chain combines TRBV6-1 with TRBJ2-4, with D possibly TRBD2 on 5 matching bases. The CDR3 runs 16 residues. Germline V lookup: CDR1 MNHNS, CDR2 SASEGT.

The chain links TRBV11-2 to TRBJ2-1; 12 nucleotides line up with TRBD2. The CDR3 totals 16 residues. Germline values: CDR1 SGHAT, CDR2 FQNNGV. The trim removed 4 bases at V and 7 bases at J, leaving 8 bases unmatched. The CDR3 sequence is CASSSRTSGIRNEQFF. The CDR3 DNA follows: TGTGCCAGCAGCTCCCGGACTAGCGGGATAAGAAATGAGCAGTTCTTC. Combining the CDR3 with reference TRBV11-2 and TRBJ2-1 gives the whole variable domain EAGVAQSPRYKIIEKRQSVAFWCNPISGHATLYWYQQILGQGPKLLIQFQNNGVVDDSQLPKDRFSAERLKGVDSTLKIQPAKLEDSAVYLCASSSRTSGIRNEQFFGPGTRLTVL.

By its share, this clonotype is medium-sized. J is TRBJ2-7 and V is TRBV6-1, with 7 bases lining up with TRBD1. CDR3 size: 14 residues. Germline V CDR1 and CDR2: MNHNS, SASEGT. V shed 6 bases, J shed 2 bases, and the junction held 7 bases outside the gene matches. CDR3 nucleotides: TGTGCCAGCAGCGAGGGGGCTCCCCCCTACGAGCAGTACTTC. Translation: CASSEGAPPYEQYF.

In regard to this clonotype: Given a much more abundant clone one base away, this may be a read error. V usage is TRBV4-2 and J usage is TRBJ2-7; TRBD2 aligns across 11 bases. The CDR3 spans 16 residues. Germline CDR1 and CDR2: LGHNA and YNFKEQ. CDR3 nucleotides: TGTGCCAGCAGGCAAGATGGGACTAGCGGCTCCTACGAGCAGTACTTC. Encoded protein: CASRQDGTSGSYEQYF.

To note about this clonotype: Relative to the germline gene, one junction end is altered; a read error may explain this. CDR3: CTSNFSGTAEAFF. The DNA for the CDR3 is TGTACCAGCAATTTTTCAGGGACCGCTGAAGCTTTCTTT. The J gene is TRBJ1-1, the V gene TRBV12-3 or TRBV12-4, with TRBD1 as a possible D gene (5 bases). The length of the CDR3 is 13 residues.

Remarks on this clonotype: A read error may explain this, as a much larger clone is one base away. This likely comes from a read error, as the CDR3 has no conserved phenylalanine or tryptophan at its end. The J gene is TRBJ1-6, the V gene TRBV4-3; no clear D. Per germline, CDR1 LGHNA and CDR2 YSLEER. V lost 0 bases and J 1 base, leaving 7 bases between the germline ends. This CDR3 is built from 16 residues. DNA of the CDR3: TGCGCCAGCAGCCAAGACATGGGATCCTATAATTCACCCCTCCACTCT. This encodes CASSQDMGSYNSPLHS.

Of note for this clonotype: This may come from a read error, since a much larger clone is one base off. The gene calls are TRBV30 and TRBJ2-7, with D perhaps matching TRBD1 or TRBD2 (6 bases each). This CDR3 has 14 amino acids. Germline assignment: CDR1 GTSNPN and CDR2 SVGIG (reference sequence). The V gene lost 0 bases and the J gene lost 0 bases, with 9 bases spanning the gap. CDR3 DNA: TGTGCCTGGAGTGTGGGGGGCAACTCCTACGAGCAGTACTTC. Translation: CAWSVGGNSYEQYF.

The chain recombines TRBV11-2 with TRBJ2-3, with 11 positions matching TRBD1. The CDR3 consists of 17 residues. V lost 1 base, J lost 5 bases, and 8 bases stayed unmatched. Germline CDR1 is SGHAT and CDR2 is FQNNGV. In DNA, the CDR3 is TGTGCCAGCAGCTTAGCATGGACAGGGGGCTATATAGATACGCAGTATTTT. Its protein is CASSLAWTGGYIDTQYF. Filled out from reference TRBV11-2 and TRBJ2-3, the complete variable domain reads EAGVAQSPRYKIIEKRQSVAFWCNPISGHATLYWYQQILGQGPKLLIQFQNNGVVDDSQLPKDRFSAERLKGVDSTLKIQPAKLEDSAVYLCASSLAWTGGYIDTQYFGPGTRLTVL.

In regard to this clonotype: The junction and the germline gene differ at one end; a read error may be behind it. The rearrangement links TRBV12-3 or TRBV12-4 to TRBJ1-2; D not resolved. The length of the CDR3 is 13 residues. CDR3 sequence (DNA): TGTCCCAGCAGTTTGGACGGCAACTATGGCTACACTTTC. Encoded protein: CPSSLDGNYGYTF.

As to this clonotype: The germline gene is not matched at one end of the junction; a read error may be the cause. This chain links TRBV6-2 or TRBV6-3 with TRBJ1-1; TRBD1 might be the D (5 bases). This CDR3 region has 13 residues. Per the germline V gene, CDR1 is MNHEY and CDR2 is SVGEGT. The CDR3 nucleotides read TGTGCCAGCAGCTGGGACCCGATCACTGAAGCTCTCTTT. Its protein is CASSWDPITEALF.

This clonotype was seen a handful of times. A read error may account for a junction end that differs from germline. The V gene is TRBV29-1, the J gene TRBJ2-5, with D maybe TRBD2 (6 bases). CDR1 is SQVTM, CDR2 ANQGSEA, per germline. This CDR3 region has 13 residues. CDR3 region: CSVETGPRGTQYF. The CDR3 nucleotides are TGCAGCGTTGAAACCGGGCCCCGGGGGACCCAGTACTTT.